This T cell receptor beta chain was identified in a study of cytomegalovirus exposure and HLA in healthy donors. For the study at large: Within the Caucasian-associated ancestry cluster were 65% to 85% of the roughly 380 genotyped donors. Regarding the study as a whole: TCR beta V- and J-gene trimming was later associated with a missense DCLRE1C variant.

PCR amplification relied on 60 Vbeta primers (plus 13 Jbeta primers). The data were produced by immunoSEQ multiplex PCR, yet TCRdb's version contains in-frame clones alone and is incomplete. Seen here are tens of thousands of clones, 71% observed once, and the top ten hold 20% to 30%. This clone appeared a single time. Its target is not known. The CDR3 has 13 amino acids. Germline CDR1 and CDR2: WNHNN and SYGVQD (reference sequence). The V call is TRBV10-1, the J call TRBJ2-5; tentative D call: TRBD1 (6 bases). The J call may be faulty, since TRBJ2-7 better matches the DNA end. This receptor was identified in a man over 45 in good health and CMV-seropositive. Sequencing used PBMCs. CDR3 nucleotide sequence: TGCGCCAGCAGCTTGAAACAGGGCTACGAGCAGTACTTC. Amino acid sequence: CASSLKQGYEQYF.